This TCR beta chain emerged from a study of regulatory T cells in long-lasting Graves disease. Combining iRepertoire HTBI primers with Arm-PCR of CDR3 regions, the authors built TCR beta libraries. TCRdb reprocessed the multiplex PCR reads with MiXCR, giving one entry per CDR3 protein. The table shows 350,000 to 500,000 distinct CDR3 sequences, with 15% to 20% occurring only once. This clonotype appeared many times. The time point is: newly diagnosed GD, antithyroid drugs for less than 3 months. Isolated PBMC RNA provided the starting material for the TCR library. Trimming cost V 5 bases and J 3 bases; bases outside gene matches: 4. Germline CDR1 SGHTA, CDR2 FQGTGA. The CDR3 contains 13 residues. The same specimen was also included in a second study, on T cells in Graves' hyperthyroidism and ophthalmopathy.

The chain is built from TRBV7-3 and TRBJ2-7; TRBD2 matches 7 bases. This material consisted of peripheral blood mononuclear cells (PBMCs), taken at new diagnosis, from a patient treated with antithyroid drugs. This sequence originates from a woman aged 18-35 years with Graves disease. CDR3 loop: CASSPGGLYEQYF. As DNA, the CDR3 is TGTGCCAGCAGCCCGGGGGGACTCTACGAGCAGTACTTC.